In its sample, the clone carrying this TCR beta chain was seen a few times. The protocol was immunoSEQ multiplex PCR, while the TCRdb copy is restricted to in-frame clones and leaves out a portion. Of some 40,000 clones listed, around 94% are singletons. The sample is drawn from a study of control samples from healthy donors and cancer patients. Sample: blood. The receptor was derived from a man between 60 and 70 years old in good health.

CDR3 amino acids: CASSQDSAGTSTDTQYF. CDR3 nucleotides: TGTGCCAGCAGCCAAGACTCCGCGGGCACTAGCACAGATACGCAGTATTTT. J is TRBJ2-3 and V is TRBV14; perhaps TRBD2 as D (5 bases). Germline lookup yields CDR1 SGHDN and CDR2 FVKESK. The CDR3 is 17 amino acids. Trimming cost V 0 bases and J 0 bases, with 13 bases left between them.